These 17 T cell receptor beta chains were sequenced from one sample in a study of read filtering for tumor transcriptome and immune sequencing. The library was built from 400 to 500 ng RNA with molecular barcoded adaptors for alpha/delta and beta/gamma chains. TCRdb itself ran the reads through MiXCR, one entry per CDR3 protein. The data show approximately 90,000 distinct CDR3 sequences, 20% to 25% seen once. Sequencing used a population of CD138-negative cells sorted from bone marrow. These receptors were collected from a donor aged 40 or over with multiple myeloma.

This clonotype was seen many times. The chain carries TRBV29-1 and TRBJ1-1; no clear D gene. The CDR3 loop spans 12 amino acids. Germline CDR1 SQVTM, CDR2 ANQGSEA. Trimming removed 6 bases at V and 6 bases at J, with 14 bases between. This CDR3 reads CSVVTRTAEAFF. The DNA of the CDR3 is TGCAGCGTAGTGACCCGGACCGCTGAAGCTTTCTTT.

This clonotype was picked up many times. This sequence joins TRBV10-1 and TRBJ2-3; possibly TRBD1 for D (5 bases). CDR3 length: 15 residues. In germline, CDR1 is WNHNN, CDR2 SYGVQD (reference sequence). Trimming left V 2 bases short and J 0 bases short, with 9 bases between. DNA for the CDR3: TGCGCCAGCAGTGAGACAGGAAGGAGCACAGATACGCAGTATTTT. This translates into CASSETGRSTDTQYF.

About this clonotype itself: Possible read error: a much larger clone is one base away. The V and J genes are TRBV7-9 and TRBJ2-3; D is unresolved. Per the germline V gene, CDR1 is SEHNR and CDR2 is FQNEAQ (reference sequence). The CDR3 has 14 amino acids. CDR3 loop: CDSSLVASTDTQYF. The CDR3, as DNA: TGTGACAGCAGCTTAGTGGCTAGCACAGATACGCAGTATTTT.

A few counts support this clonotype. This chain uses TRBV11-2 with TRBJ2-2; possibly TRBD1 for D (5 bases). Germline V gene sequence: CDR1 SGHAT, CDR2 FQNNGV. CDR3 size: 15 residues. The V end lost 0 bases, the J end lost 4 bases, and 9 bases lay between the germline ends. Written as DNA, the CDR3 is TGTGCCAGCAGCTTAGAACAGGTTACCACCGGGGAGCTGTTTTTT. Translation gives CASSLEQVTTGELFF.

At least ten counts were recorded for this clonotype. The CDR3 loop reads CASSSGSRAAGELFF. The DNA for the CDR3 is TGTGCCAGCAGCTCGGGGAGTCGCGCCGCCGGGGAGCTGTTTTTT. The genes are TRBV5-5 and TRBJ2-2, with a weak D call TRBD2 (5 bases). CDR1 and CDR2 from the germline V gene are SGHKS and YYEKEE (reference sequence). The CDR3 totals 15 residues. V was cut by 3 bases and J by 6 bases, with 15 bases left in between.

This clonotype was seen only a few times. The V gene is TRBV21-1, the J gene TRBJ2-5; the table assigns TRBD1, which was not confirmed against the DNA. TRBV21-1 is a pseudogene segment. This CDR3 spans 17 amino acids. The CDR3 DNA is TGTGCCAGCAGCAAAAGAGCTGACAGGCAGTCCAGGCCGGCCCAGTACTTC. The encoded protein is CASSKRADRQSRPAQYF.

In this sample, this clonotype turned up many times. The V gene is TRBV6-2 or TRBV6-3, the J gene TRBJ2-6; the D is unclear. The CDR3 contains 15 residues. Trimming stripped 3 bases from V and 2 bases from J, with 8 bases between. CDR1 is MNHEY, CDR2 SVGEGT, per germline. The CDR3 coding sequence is TGTGCCAGCAGTTATTGGAGCGCTGGGGCCAACGTCCTGACTTTC. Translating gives CASSYWSAGANVLTF.

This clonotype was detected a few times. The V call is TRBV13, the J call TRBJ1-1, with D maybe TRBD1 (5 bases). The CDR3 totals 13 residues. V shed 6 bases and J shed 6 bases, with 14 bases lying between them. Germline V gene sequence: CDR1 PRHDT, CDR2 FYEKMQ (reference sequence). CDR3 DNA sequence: TGTGCCAGCAGAGTAACAGGTTTCCCTGAAGCTTTCTTT. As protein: CASRVTGFPEAFF.

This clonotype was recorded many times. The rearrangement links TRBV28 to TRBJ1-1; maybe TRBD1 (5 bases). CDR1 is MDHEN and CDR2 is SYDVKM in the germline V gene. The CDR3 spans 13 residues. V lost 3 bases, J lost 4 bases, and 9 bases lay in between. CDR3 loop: CASSFRGSTEAFF. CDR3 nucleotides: TGTGCCAGCAGTTTTAGGGGCTCCACTGAAGCTTTCTTT.

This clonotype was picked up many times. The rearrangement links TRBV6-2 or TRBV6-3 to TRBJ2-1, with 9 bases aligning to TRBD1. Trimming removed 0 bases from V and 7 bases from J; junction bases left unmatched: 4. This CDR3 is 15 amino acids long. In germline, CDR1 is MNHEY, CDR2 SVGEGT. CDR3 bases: TGTGCCAGCAGTTACTCCGGACAGGGGTTGAATGAGCAGTTCTTC. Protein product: CASSYSGQGLNEQFF.

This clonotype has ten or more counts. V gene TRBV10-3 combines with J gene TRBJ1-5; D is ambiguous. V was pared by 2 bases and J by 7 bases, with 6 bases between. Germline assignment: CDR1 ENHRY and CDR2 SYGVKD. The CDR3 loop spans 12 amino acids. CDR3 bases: TGTGCCATCAGTGAGCCTCCCCAGCCCCAGCATTTT. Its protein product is CAISEPPQPQHF.

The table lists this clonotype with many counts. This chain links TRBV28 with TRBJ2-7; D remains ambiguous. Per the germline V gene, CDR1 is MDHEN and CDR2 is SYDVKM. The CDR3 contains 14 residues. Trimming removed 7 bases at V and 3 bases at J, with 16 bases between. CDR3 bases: TGTGCCAGCATCGATCCCGGGCCGTTCTACGAGCAGTACTTC. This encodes CASIDPGPFYEQYF.

The CDR3 is CASSLTGLAGGLDTQYF. In DNA form, the CDR3 reads TGTGCCAGCAGCTTAACGGGACTAGCGGGGGGGCTGGATACGCAGTATTTT. This chain uses TRBV7-3 with TRBJ2-3, with 16 bases that match TRBD2. This CDR3 region has 17 residues. The ends lost 0 bases at V and 6 bases at J; junction bases unmatched: 3. In germline, CDR1 is SGHTA, CDR2 FQGTGA.

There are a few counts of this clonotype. The CDR3 DNA sequence: TGCGCCAGCAGCGCGAGCCCCGCAGAGACCCAGTACTTC. Translation: CASSASPAETQYF. V gene TRBV5-1 combines with J gene TRBJ2-5; D is unresolved. This CDR3 is 13 amino acids long. Germline V gene data show CDR1 as SGHRS and CDR2 as YFSETQ. V shed 4 bases and J shed 4 bases, with 11 bases lying between them.

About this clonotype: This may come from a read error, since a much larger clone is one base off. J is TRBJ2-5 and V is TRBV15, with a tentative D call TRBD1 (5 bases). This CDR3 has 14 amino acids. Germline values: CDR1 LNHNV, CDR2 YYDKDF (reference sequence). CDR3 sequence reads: CATSRDRQQEAQYF. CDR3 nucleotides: TGTGCCACCAGCAGAGATCGACAGCAAGAGGCCCAGTACTTC.

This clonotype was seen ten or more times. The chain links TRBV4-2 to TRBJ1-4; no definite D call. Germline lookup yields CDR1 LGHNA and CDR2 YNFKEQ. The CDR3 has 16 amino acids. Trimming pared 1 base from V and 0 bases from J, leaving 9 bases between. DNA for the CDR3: TGTGCCAGCAGCCAAGTGTCTCCTGCAACTAATGAAAAACTGTTTTTT. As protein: CASSQVSPATNEKLFF.

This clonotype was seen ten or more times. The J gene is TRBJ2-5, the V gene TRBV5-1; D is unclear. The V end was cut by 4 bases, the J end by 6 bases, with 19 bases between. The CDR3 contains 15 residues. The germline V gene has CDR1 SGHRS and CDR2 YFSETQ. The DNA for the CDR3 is TGCGCCAGCAGCCCGCGATCGGGCGGCGTCCAGACCCAGTACTTC. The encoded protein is CASSPRSGGVQTQYF.